The rows below give T cell receptor beta chains drawn from one sample of a study of beta chain features in type 1 diabetes. Sequencing used immunoSEQ multiplex PCR; TCRdb keeps in-frame clones, though not all of them. The sample has roughly 400,000 clones, about 15% seen once. Source material: naive CD4+ T cells from blood. The receptors stem from a man aged 25-40 years in good health. Both conserved end residues are part of each CDR3. D genes are given only for firm matches. Rows give clone size only sometimes, using once, few, many, or a class for an expanded clone.

abundance: NA
j_gene: TRBJ2-1
d_gene: TRBD2
v_gene: TRBV5-4
CDR3nt: TGTGCCAGCAGCGAGGGGACTAGCGCCCGTTCGCATGAGCAGTTCTTC
CDR3aa: CASSEGTSARSHEQFF

abundance: few
j_gene: TRBJ2-2
d_gene: TRBD1
v_gene: TRBV7-3
CDR3nt: TGTGCCAGCAGCCTCCCGGACAGGGGAGTCGGGGAGCTGTTTTTT
CDR3aa: CASSLPDRGVGELFF

abundance: many
j_gene: TRBJ2-1
d_gene: NA
v_gene: TRBV10-3
CDR3nt: TGTGCCATCAGTGAAGGACTGCCGAATGAGCAGTTCTTC
CDR3aa: CAISEGLPNEQFF

abundance: NA
j_gene: TRBJ2-5
d_gene: NA
v_gene: TRBV11-3
CDR3nt: TGTGCCAGCAGCTTAGACCAGAGGTGGAGTGAGACCCAGTACTTC
CDR3aa: CASSLDQRWSETQYF

abundance: few
j_gene: TRBJ2-7
d_gene: NA
v_gene: TRBV18
CDR3nt: TGTGCCAGCTCACCCCGATCAGATGCGAGCTACGAGCAGTACTTC
CDR3aa: CASSPRSDASYEQYF

abundance: NA
j_gene: TRBJ1-2
d_gene: NA
v_gene: TRBV13
CDR3nt: TGTGCCAGCAGACAGGAAATGGGCTACACCTTC
CDR3aa: CASRQEMGYTF

abundance: few
j_gene: TRBJ2-7
d_gene: NA
v_gene: TRBV9
CDR3nt: TGTGCCAGCAGCGCCGGAGTGGGCAGGAGCTCCTACGAGCAGTACTTC
CDR3aa: CASSAGVGRSSYEQYF

abundance: NA
j_gene: TRBJ1-1
d_gene: NA
v_gene: TRBV5-4
CDR3nt: TGTGCCAGCAGCTTGCAGGGGAGGACTGAAGCTTTCTTT
CDR3aa: CASSLQGRTEAFF

abundance: NA
j_gene: TRBJ2-7
d_gene: NA
v_gene: TRBV27
CDR3nt: TGTGCCAGCAGTTTATGGCTGGGAGGAGTCTACGAGCAGTACTTC
CDR3aa: CASSLWLGGVYEQYF

abundance: few
j_gene: TRBJ2-1
d_gene: NA
v_gene: TRBV11-1
CDR3nt: TGTGCCAGCAGCTTATGGGGAGGGACAGCCTCGAGTAATGAGCAGTTCTTC
CDR3aa: CASSLWGGTASSNEQFF

abundance: NA
j_gene: TRBJ2-5
d_gene: NA
v_gene: TRBV4-3
CDR3nt: TGCGCCAGCAGCCAAGATCTTTCGGGTGGAGGGACGGAGACCCAGTACTTC
CDR3aa: CASSQDLSGGGTETQYF

abundance: many
j_gene: TRBJ2-6
d_gene: NA
v_gene: TRBV7-2
CDR3nt: TGTGCCAGCAGCGAGAGCTCTGGGGCCAACGTCCTGACTTTC
CDR3aa: CASSESSGANVLTF

abundance: NA
j_gene: TRBJ2-7
d_gene: NA
v_gene: TRBV5-6
CDR3nt: TGTGCCAGCAGCGTTAGGCAGGAGCAGTACTTC
CDR3aa: CASSVRQEQYF

abundance: few
j_gene: TRBJ2-5
d_gene: NA
v_gene: TRBV6-6
CDR3nt: TGTGCCAGCAGTTACCAACCTCCCGGTCAAGAGACCCAGTACTTC
CDR3aa: CASSYQPPGQETQYF

abundance: NA
j_gene: TRBJ2-2
d_gene: TRBD1
v_gene: TRBV29-1
CDR3nt: TGCAGCGCCGGGACAGGGGGCACCGGGGAGCTGTTTTTT
CDR3aa: CSAGTGGTGELFF

abundance: few
j_gene: TRBJ2-3
d_gene: NA
v_gene: TRBV9
CDR3nt: TGTGCCAGCAGCGTAGGGCTAGCGAGAGTCCCAGATACGCAGTATTTT
CDR3aa: CASSVGLARVPDTQYF

abundance: many
j_gene: TRBJ1-2
d_gene: NA
v_gene: TRBV29-1
CDR3nt: TGCAGCGTTGAAGATCTCGAGTCGATCGGCTACACCTTC
CDR3aa: CSVEDLESIGYTF

abundance: NA
j_gene: TRBJ2-3
d_gene: TRBD2
v_gene: TRBV9
CDR3nt: TGTGCCAGCAGCGTAGATGGCGGGAGGAACACAGATACGCAGTATTTT
CDR3aa: CASSVDGGRNTDTQYF